This is a list of T cell receptor beta chains from one sample in a study of blood T cell repertoires in COVID-19. Sequencing used immunoSEQ multiplex PCR; TCRdb keeps in-frame clones, though not all of them. The sample has approximately 190,000 clones; over 80% are singletons. Sequenced: peripheral blood. Receptors were obtained from a middle-aged woman with acute or convalescent COVID-19. Both conserved end residues are part of each CDR3. D genes are given only for firm matches. The size field is filled for only some rows; it gives once, few, many or a size class.

TRBJ1-2,NA,TRBV6-5,TRBD1,TGTGCCAGCAGCGTAGACAGGGGCAATGGCTACACCTTC,CASSVDRGNGYTF
TRBJ2-3,NA,TRBV5-1,NA,TGCGCCAGCAGCTTGACACTAGATCCGGATACGCAGTATTTT,CASSLTLDPDTQYF
TRBJ2-2,NA,TRBV5-6,TRBD1,TGTGCCAGCAGCTTGGGACGGGACAGGGGTGCCGGGGAGCTGTTTTTT,CASSLGRDRGAGELFF
TRBJ1-3,NA,TRBV19,NA,TGTGCCAGTCAAGACAGGAGTCTCTCTGGAAACACCATATATTTT,CASQDRSLSGNTIYF
TRBJ2-7,NA,TRBV1,NA,TGCACCAGCAACCACCTGTACTTC,CTSNHLYF
TRBJ1-5,NA,TRBV5-4,NA,TGTGCCAGCAGCAAAATAGGGGGAGATAGCAATCAGCCCCAGCATTTT,CASSKIGGDSNQPQHF
TRBJ2-4,NA,TRBV11-2,TRBD2,TGTGCCAGCAGCCTGAGGACTAGCGGGAGGGTTAGAGCCAAAAACATTCAGTACTTC,CASSLRTSGRVRAKNIQYF
TRBJ2-1,NA,TRBV5-4,TRBD2,TGTGCCAGCAGCTTGACTAGCGGGAGTTACAATGAGCAGTTCTTC,CASSLTSGSYNEQFF
TRBJ1-5,NA,TRBV29-1,TRBD1,TGCAGCGTTAGACAGGGGGCAAATCAGCCCCAGCATTTT,CSVRQGANQPQHF
TRBJ2-7,NA,TRBV7-8,NA,TGTGCCAGCAGCTTACAACTCTACGAGCAGTACTTC,CASSLQLYEQYF
TRBJ2-1,once,TRBV11-2,NA,TGTGCCAGCAGCCCCCATAAGACAGAGTACAATGAGCAGTTCTTC,CASSPHKTEYNEQFF
TRBJ2-7,NA,TRBV28,NA,TGTGCCAGCAGTTTACTAGCGAGGGTAGGCGAGCAGTACTTC,CASSLLARVGEQYF
TRBJ1-2,NA,TRBV2,NA,TGTGCCAGCAGCCCCCCAATGGTGGACAAGCTTAACTATGGCTACACCTTC,CASSPPMVDKLNYGYTF
TRBJ1-1,NA,TRBV5-1,NA,TGCGCCAGCAGCTTGGATCCTGTGAACACTGAAGCTTTCTTT,CASSLDPVNTEAFF
TRBJ2-7,NA,TRBV15,TRBD2,TGTGCCACCAGCCCCGACGGGCGGGAGCCAGCCTACGAGCAGTACTTC,CATSPDGREPAYEQYF
TRBJ1-6,NA,TRBV3-1/TRBV3-2,NA,TGTGCCAGCAGCCAAGGAGCGACTTCACCCCTCCACTTT,CASSQGATSPLHF
TRBJ1-6,NA,TRBV7-3,NA,TGTGCCAGCAGCTTAATGGGGGAGGGATCACCCCTCCACTTT,CASSLMGEGSPLHF
TRBJ1-2,NA,TRBV20-1,NA,TGCAGTGCTATGGACAGTTATGGCTACACCTTC,CSAMDSYGYTF
TRBJ2-1,NA,TRBV27,TRBD2,TGTGCCAGCAGTCTACTAGCGGGGGGGTACAATGAGCAGTTCTTC,CASSLLAGGYNEQFF
TRBJ2-2,few,TRBV11-3,NA,TGTGCCAGCAGCTTTGGGACAACCACCGGGGAGCTGTTTTTT,CASSFGTTTGELFF
TRBJ1-5,few,TRBV5-1,TRBD1,TGCGCCAGCAGCTGGGGGACAGACCAGCCCCAGCATTTT,CASSWGTDQPQHF
TRBJ2-5,NA,TRBV5-4,TRBD1,TGTGCCAGCAGCTTGTTGTTGGGGACAGAAGAGACCCAGTACTTC,CASSLLLGTEETQYF
TRBJ2-1,NA,TRBV19,TRBD2,TGTGCCAGTAGTATAGGGGAGCGGGGGGTCGTTAATGAGCAGTTCTTC,CASSIGERGVVNEQFF
TRBJ1-1,NA,TRBV7-2,NA,TGTGCCAGCAGCCTAATCGAATTGAGGGTGTCGAACACTGAAGCTTTCTTT,CASSLIELRVSNTEAFF
TRBJ2-1,few,TRBV21-1,NA,TGTGCCAGCAGCAAAGAGGCGGGGGGGATAGTTAATGAGCAGTTCTTC,CASSKEAGGIVNEQFF
TRBJ2-1,NA,TRBV4-1,NA,TGCGCCAGCAGCCTGAAGCTGACAGGATCCTCCTACAATGAGCAGTTCTTC,CASSLKLTGSSYNEQFF
TRBJ2-5,NA,TRBV18,NA,TGTGCCAGCTCACCCGATGAGCAAGAGACCCAGTACTTC,CASSPDEQETQYF
TRBJ1-4,NA,TRBV30,NA,TGTGCCTTCCGAAGGGGGGGACCTAATGAAAAACTGTTTTTT,CAFRRGGPNEKLFF
TRBJ1-1,NA,TRBV4-2,NA,TGTGCCAGCAGCCAAGATTGGAGGGGTCGACTCACTGAAGCTTTCTTT,CASSQDWRGRLTEAFF
TRBJ2-3,NA,TRBV15,TRBD1,TGTGCCACCGGACGGGGGCAGGGGGCCACAGATACGCAGTATTTT,CATGRGQGATDTQYF
TRBJ2-1,NA,TRBV7-3,TRBD2,TGTGCCAGCAGCTACCTAGCGGGGGACTACAATGAGCAGTTCTTC,CASSYLAGDYNEQFF
TRBJ1-5,NA,TRBV7-2,NA,TGTGCCAGCAGCTTAGAACAGGGTTATCAGCCCCAGCATTTT,CASSLEQGYQPQHF
TRBJ2-5,NA,TRBV7-9,NA,TGTGCCAGCAGCTCCAGGATAAGCCAAGAGACCCAGTACTTC,CASSSRISQETQYF
TRBJ1-5,NA,TRBV2,NA,TGTGCCAGCAGTGAAGGGAGGATGGGCAATCAGCCCCAGCATTTT,CASSEGRMGNQPQHF
TRBJ2-1,once,TRBV5-1,TRBD1,TGCGCCAGCAGCCTTGGACAGGTCAGCTCCTACAATGAGCAGTTCTTC,CASSLGQVSSYNEQFF
TRBJ1-1,NA,TRBV7-9,NA,TGTGCCAGCAGCCAACTGATCGGGGTAGCTTTCTTT,CASSQLIGVAFF
TRBJ2-5,once,TRBV6-4,TRBD1,TGTGCCAGCAGTGAACATACAGGGGGTCAAGAGACCCAGTACTTC,CASSEHTGGQETQYF
TRBJ2-1,once,TRBV6-5,NA,TGTGCCAGCAGTCCCCGGGGATTCAATGAGCAGTTCTTC,CASSPRGFNEQFF
TRBJ1-1,NA,TRBV5-4,NA,TGTGCCAGCAGCTTGGCAGTGAACACTGAAGCTTTCTTT,CASSLAVNTEAFF
TRBJ2-7,once,TRBV28,TRBD1,TGTGCCAGCAGTTTAAGGGACAGGGCCTGGGAGGAGCAGTACTTC,CASSLRDRAWEEQYF
TRBJ2-5,NA,TRBV29-1,TRBD2,TGCAGCGTGACTAGCCCAGAGACCCAGTACTTC,CSVTSPETQYF
TRBJ1-2,NA,TRBV7-9,TRBD1,TGTGCCAGCAGCATACGGCCCCGGACAGGGCGTGGGGCACTCTATGGCTACACCTTC,CASSIRPRTGRGALYGYTF
TRBJ2-7,NA,TRBV2,NA,TGTGCCGACCAGCAATGGCAGGGTGGGTACGAGCAGTACTTC,CADQQWQGGYEQYF
TRBJ2-6,once,TRBV6-5,NA,TGTGCCAGCAGACCTCAGGGGTTTGGGGCCAACGTCCTGACTTTC,CASRPQGFGANVLTF
TRBJ1-6,NA,TRBV18,TRBD1,TGTGCCAGCTCACCACCGACAGGGAATAATTCACCCCTCCACTTT,CASSPPTGNNSPLHF
TRBJ2-7,NA,TRBV28,TRBD2,TGTGCCAGCAGCCTAGCGGTAAGAGCCTACGAGCAGTACTTC,CASSLAVRAYEQYF
TRBJ2-5,NA,TRBV5-8,TRBD2,TGTGCCAGCAGCTTGAGACTAGCGGGGTTTGAGACCCAGTACTTC,CASSLRLAGFETQYF
TRBJ2-7,once,TRBV7-2,NA,TGTGCCAGCAGCCTCGAAATAGCCTACGAGCAGTACTTC,CASSLEIAYEQYF
TRBJ2-2,NA,TRBV7-9,TRBD1,TGTGCCAGCACCGTCCCGGACAGGGCCCCAAGGGGCGGGGAGCTGTTTTTT,CASTVPDRAPRGGELFF
TRBJ1-5,once,TRBV10-3,NA,TGTGCCATCAGTGATACAGGGAGGGTCAATCAGCCCCAGCATTTT,CAISDTGRVNQPQHF
TRBJ1-3,few,TRBV9,NA,TGTGCCAGCAGCGTAGGGTCAGGGCTCAACCGGAACACCATATATTTT,CASSVGSGLNRNTIYF
TRBJ1-2,NA,TRBV5-6,TRBD1,TGTGCCAGCAGCTCATCGAGGACAGGGAACTATGGCTACACCTTC,CASSSSRTGNYGYTF